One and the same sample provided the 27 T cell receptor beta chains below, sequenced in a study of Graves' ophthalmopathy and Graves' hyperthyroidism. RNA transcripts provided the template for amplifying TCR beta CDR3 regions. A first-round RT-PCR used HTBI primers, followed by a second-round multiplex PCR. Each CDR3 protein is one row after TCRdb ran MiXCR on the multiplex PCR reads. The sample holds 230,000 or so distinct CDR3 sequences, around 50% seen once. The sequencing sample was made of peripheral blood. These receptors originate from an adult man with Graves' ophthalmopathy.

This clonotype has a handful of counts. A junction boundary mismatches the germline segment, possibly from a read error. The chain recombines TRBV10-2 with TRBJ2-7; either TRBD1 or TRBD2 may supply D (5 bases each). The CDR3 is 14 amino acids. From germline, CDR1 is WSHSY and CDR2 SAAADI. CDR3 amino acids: CASSSKGAYGVQYF. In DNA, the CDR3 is TGTGCCAGCAGCTCAAAAGGGGCTTACGGGGTGCAGTACTTC.

CDR3 in DNA: TGTGCCAGCAGCGGACGTTCAGGCCCGGGGGGAAACACCATATATTTT. Residues: CASSGRSGPGGNTIYF. V is TRBV9 and J is TRBJ1-3; D is undetermined. The CDR3 loop spans 16 amino acids. CDR1 and CDR2 from the germline V gene are SGDLS and YYNGEE. Deletions cut 3 bases from V and 4 bases from J, with 17 bases between.

The CDR3 region has the DNA TGCGCCAGCAGCCAAGTGGGACAGGGAATGTGGGGCTACACCTTC. It translates to CASSQVGQGMWGYTF. This sequence joins TRBV4-1 and TRBJ1-2; 9 bases map to TRBD1. The CDR3 is made up of 15 amino acids. Trimming took 1 base from V and 8 from J; bases not matched to a gene: 8. Per the germline V gene, CDR1 is MGHRA and CDR2 is YSYEKL.

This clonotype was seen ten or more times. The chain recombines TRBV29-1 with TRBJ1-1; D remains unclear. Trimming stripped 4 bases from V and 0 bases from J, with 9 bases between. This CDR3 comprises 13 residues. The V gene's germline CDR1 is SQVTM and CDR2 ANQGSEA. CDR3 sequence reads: CSVVKALNTEAFF. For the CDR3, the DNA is TGCAGCGTTGTGAAGGCGTTGAACACTGAAGCTTTCTTT.

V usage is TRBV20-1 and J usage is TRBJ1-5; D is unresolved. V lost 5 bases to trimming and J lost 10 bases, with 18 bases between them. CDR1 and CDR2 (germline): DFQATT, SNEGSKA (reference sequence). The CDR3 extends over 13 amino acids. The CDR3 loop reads CSAPTEFNGPQHF. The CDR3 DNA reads TGCAGTGCTCCTACGGAGTTCAACGGACCCCAGCATTTT.

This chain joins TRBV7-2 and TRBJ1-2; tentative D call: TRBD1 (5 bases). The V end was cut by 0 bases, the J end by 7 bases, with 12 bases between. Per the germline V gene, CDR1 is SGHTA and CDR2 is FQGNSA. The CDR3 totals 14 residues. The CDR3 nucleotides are TGTGCCAGCAGCTTAGCGCCAGGGAGCAGTGGCTACACCTTC. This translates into CASSLAPGSSGYTF.

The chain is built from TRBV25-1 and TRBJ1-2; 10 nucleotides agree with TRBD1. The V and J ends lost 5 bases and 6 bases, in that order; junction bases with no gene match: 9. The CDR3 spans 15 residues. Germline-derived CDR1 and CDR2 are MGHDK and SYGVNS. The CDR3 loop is CASSRTGTGVHGYTF. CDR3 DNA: TGTGCCAGCAGTAGGACCGGGACAGGGGTTCATGGCTACACCTTC.

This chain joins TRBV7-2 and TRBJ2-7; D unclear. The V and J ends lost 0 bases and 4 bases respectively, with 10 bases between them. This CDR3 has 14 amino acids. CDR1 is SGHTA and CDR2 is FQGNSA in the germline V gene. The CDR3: CASSLAVLVYEQYF. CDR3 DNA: TGTGCCAGCAGCTTAGCGGTCTTGGTTTACGAGCAGTACTTC.

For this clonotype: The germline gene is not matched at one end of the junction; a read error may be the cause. For the CDR3, the DNA is TGTGCCAGCAGCTTGAGCAGTCAGCCCCAGCATTTT. Encoded protein: CASSLSSQPQHF. The chain joins TRBV5-6 to TRBJ1-5; D is uncertain. This CDR3 region has 12 residues. CDR1 is SGHDT, CDR2 YYEEEE, per germline. Full variable domain (outside the CDR3, taken from reference TRBV5-6 and TRBJ1-5): DAGVTQSPTHLIKTRGQQVTLRCSPKSGHDTVSWYQQALGQGPQFIFQYYEEEERQRGNFPDRFSGHQFPNYSSELNVNALLLGDSALYLCASSLSSQPQHFGDGTRLSIL.

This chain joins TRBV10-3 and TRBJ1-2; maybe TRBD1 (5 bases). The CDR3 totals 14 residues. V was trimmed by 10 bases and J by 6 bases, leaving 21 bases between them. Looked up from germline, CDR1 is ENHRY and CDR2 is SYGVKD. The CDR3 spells CATWAGTPVDGYTF. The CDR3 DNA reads TGTGCCACTTGGGCTGGGACTCCTGTCGATGGCTACACCTTC.

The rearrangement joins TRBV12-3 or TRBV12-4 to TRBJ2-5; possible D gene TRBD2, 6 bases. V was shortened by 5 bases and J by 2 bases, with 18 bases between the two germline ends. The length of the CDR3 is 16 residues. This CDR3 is CASSKVAGGWQETQYF. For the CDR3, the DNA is TGTGCCAGCAGTAAAGTAGCAGGAGGGTGGCAAGAGACCCAGTACTTC.

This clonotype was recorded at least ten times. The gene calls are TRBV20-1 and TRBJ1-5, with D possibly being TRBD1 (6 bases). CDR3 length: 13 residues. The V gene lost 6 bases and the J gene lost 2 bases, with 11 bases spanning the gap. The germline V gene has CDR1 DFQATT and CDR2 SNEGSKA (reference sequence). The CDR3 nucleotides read TGCAGTGCCGAGGGGGGAGGCAATCAGCCCCAGCATTTT. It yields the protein CSAEGGGNQPQHF.

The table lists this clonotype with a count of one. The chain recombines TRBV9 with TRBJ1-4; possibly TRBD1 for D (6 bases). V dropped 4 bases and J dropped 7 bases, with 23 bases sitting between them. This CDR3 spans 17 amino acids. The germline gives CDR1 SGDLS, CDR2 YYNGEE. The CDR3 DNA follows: TGTGCCAGCAGCTTGGAGGGCAACGGAGGGGGGCGTGAAAAACTGTTTTTT. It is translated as CASSLEGNGGGREKLFF.

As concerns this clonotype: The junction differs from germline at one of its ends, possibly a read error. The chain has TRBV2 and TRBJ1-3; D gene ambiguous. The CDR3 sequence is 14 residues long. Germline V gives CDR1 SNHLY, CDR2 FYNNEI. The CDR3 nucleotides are TGTGCCAGCAGTGACCGGGATTCTGGAAACACCACATATTTT. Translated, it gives CASSDRDSGNTTYF.

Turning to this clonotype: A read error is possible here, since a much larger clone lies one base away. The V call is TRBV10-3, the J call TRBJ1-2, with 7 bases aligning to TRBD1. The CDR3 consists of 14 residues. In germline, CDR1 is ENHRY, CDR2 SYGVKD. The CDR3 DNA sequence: TGTGCCATCAGTGAGTCGGGGACAGCCTATGGCTACGCCTTC. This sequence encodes CAISESGTAYGYAF.

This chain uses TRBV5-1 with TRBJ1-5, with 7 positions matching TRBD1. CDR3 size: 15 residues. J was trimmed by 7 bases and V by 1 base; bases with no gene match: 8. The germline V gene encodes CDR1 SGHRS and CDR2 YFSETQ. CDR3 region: CASSLIGGEVQPQHF. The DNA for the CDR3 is TGCGCCAGCAGCTTGATAGGGGGCGAAGTGCAGCCCCAGCATTTT.

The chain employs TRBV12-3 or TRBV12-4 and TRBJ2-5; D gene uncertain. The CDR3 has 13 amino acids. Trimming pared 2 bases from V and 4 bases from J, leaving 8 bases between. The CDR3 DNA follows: TGTGCCAGCAGTTTACTTCAAATAGAGACCCAGTACTTC. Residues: CASSLLQIETQYF.

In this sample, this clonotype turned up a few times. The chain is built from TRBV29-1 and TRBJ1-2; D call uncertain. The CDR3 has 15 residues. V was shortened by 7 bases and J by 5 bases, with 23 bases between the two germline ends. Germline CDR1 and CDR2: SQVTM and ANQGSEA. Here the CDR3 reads CSAPSLLDPAYGYTF. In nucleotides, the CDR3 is TGCAGCGCCCCCTCCCTTTTAGATCCCGCTTATGGCTACACCTTC.

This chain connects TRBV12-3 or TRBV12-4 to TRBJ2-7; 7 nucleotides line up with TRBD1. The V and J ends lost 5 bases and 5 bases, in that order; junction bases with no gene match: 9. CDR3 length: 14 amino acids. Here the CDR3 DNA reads TGTGCCAGCAGTCCTCGGCAGGGGGTGGACGAGCAGTACTTC. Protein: CASSPRQGVDEQYF.

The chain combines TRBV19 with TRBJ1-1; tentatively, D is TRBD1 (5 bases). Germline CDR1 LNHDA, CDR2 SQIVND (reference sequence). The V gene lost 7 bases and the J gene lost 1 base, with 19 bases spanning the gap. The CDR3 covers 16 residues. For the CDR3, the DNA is TGTGCCAGTATGTATGGGACCCCCATCCGGAACACTGAAGCTTTCTTT. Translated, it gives CASMYGTPIRNTEAFF. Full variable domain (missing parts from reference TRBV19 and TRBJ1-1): DGGITQSPKYLFRKEGQNVTLSCEQNLNHDAMYWYRQDPGQGLRLIYYSQIVNDFQKGDIAEGYSVSREKKESFPLTVTSAQKNPTAFYLCASMYGTPIRNTEAFFGQGTRLTVV.

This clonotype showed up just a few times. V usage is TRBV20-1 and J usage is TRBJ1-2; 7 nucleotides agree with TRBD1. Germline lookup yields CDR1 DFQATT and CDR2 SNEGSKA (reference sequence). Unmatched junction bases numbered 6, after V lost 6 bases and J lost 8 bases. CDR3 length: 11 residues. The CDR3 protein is CSAPGTVGYTF. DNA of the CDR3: TGCAGTGCCCCCGGGACAGTCGGCTACACCTTC.

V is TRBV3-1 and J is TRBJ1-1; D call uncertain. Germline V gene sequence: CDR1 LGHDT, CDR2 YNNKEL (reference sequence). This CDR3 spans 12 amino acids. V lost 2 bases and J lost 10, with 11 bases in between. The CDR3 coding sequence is TGTGCCAGCAGCCAAACGGCGTTAACAGCTTTCTTT. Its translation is CASSQTALTAFF. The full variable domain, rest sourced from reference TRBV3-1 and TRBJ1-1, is DTAVSQTPKYLVTQMGNDKSIKCEQNLGHDTMYWYKQDSKKFLKIMFSYNNKELIINETVPNRFSPKSPDKAHLNLHINSLELGDSAVYFCASSQTALTAFFGQGTRLTVV.

The CDR3 DNA reads TGTGCCAGCTCCCAGAGTCGTATCACCGGGGAGCTGTTTTTT. As protein: CASSQSRITGELFF. The V and J genes are TRBV7-2 and TRBJ2-2; D is ambiguous. Germline assignment: CDR1 SGHTA and CDR2 FQGNSA. The CDR3 extends over 14 amino acids. V was shortened by 8 bases and J by 4 bases, with 14 bases between the two germline ends.

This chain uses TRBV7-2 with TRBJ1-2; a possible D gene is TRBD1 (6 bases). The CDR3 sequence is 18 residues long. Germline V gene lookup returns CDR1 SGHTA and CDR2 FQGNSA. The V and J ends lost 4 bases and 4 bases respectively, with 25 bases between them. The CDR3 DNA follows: TGTGCCAGCAGCTCGGGCCTGGGGGGGCCGTCCACCTCCTATGGCTACACCTTC. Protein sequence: CASSSGLGGPSTSYGYTF. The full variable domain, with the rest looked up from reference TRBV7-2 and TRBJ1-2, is GAGVSQSPSNKVTEKGKDVELRCDPISGHTALYWYRQSLGQGLEFLIYFQGNSAPDKSGLPSDRFSAERTGGSVSTLTIQRTQQEDSAVYLCASSSGLGGPSTSYGYTFGSGTRLTVV.

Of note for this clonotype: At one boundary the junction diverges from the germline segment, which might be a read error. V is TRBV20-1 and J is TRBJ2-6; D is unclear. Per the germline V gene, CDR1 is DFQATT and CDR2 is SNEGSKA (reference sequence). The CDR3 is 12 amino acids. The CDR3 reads CSAPSGTNVLTF. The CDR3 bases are TGCAGTGCCCCTTCTGGGACCAACGTCCTGACTTTC.

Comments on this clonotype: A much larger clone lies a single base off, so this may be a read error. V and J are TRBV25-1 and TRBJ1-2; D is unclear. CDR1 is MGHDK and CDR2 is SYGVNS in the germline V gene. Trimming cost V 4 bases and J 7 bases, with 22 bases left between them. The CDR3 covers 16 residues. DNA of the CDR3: TGTGCCAGCAGTGGATGGGGTGGCTGGGCAGTGAGTGGCTACACCTTC. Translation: CASSGWGGWAVSGYTF.

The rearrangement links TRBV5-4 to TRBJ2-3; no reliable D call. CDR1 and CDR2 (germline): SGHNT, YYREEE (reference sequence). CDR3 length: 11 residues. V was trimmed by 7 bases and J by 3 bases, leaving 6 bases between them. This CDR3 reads CASFGTDTQYF. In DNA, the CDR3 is TGTGCCAGCTTTGGTACAGATACGCAGTATTTT.